Presented here are 8 T cell receptor beta chains from one specimen sequenced in a study of regulatory T cells in long-lasting Graves disease. Arm-PCR of CDR3 regions with iRepertoire HTBI primers generated TCR beta libraries. TCRdb re-derived calls from the multiplex PCR reads in MiXCR, one entry per CDR3 protein. This sample has a few hundred thousand distinct CDR3 sequences, with around 17% found just once. This sample's time point: newly diagnosed GD, antithyroid drugs for less than 3 months. From RNA extracted from PBMCs, the TCR library was made. The input for sequencing was peripheral blood mononuclear cells (PBMCs), taken at new diagnosis, from a patient treated with antithyroid drugs. These receptors originate from a female donor with Graves disease.

Ten or more counts support this clonotype. The chain uses TRBV6-1 and TRBJ2-1; the D gene is possibly TRBD1 (6 bases). In germline, CDR1 is MNHNS, CDR2 SASEGT. The CDR3 runs to 18 residues. Trimming took off 0 bases at V and 7 bases at J, with 22 bases between the two ends. CDR3: CASSEALWGSTGTNEQFF. The CDR3 DNA reads as TGTGCCAGCAGTGAAGCGCTCTGGGGTAGCACCGGGACAAATGAGCAGTTCTTC.

CDR3 sequence (DNA): TGTGCCAGTAGGGAGAGGCATGAGCAGTTCTTC. Translating it yields CASRERHEQFF. The chain uses TRBV19 and TRBJ2-1; D unclear. V lost 6 bases and J 8 bases, leaving 8 bases between the germline ends. The CDR3 consists of 11 residues. Looked up from germline, CDR1 is LNHDA and CDR2 is SQIVND (reference sequence). The whole variable domain, filled in from reference TRBV19 and TRBJ2-1, reads DGGITQSPKYLFRKEGQNVTLSCEQNLNHDAMYWYRQDPGQGLRLIYYSQIVNDFQKGDIAEGYSVSREKKESFPLTVTSAQKNPTAFYLCASRERHEQFFGPGTRLTVL.

This clonotype was seen at least ten times. The rearrangement uses TRBV27 and TRBJ2-1, with 7 bases fitting TRBD2. Germline CDR1 and CDR2: MNHEY and SMNVEV (reference sequence). The trim removed 3 bases at V and 4 bases at J, leaving 3 bases unmatched. The CDR3 totals 14 residues. CDR3 in DNA: TGTGCCAGCAGTTTCCCGGGACTATACAATGAGCAGTTCTTC. Amino acid sequence: CASSFPGLYNEQFF.

This clonotype was seen at least ten times. The chain employs TRBV24-1 and TRBJ2-5; the D gene is possibly TRBD2 (5 bases). V lost 4 bases and J 6 bases, leaving 17 bases between the germline ends. The CDR3 has 15 residues. CDR1 and CDR2 from the germline V gene are KGHDR and SFDVKD. CDR3 amino acids: CATSDTTGAAKTQYF. CDR3 DNA sequence: TGTGCCACCAGTGACACGACCGGAGCGGCGAAGACCCAGTACTTC.

Only one count was recorded for this clonotype. This likely stems from a read error, as it lies one base from a far larger clone. J is TRBJ2-7 and V is TRBV11-1; 9 nucleotides agree with TRBD2. Per germline, CDR1 SGHAT and CDR2 FQDESV (reference sequence). CDR3 length: 15 residues. Trimming took 4 bases from V and 5 from J; bases not matched to a gene: 9. CDR3 loop: CASSSEAGGSHEQYF. For the CDR3, the DNA is TGTGCCAGCAGCTCCGAAGCGGGAGGATCCCACGAGCAGTACTTC.

In this sample, this clonotype turned up many times. The gene calls are TRBV7-8 and TRBJ2-3; possibly TRBD2 for D (5 bases). The V gene's germline CDR1 is SGHVS and CDR2 FQNEAQ. Trimming took 6 bases from V and 1 from J, leaving 11 bases between them. The CDR3 is 14 amino acids. The CDR3 region is CASRGREGTDTQYF. DNA for the CDR3: TGTGCCAGCAGAGGACGGGAAGGCACAGATACGCAGTATTTT.

In its sample, this clonotype was seen many times. The chain recombines TRBV27 with TRBJ1-2, with TRBD1 matching 8 bases. V was pared by 4 bases and J by 4 bases, with 5 bases of the junction left unmatched. This CDR3 spans 14 amino acids. The germline V gene has CDR1 MNHEY and CDR2 SMNVEV (reference sequence). The CDR3 nucleotides are TGTGCCAGCAGTTCCGCGGGACAGGTCTATGGCTACACCTTC. Its translation is CASSSAGQVYGYTF.

This clonotype appeared a few times. The V call is TRBV4-2, the J call TRBJ2-7; possibly TRBD2 for D (6 bases). The CDR3 runs 15 residues. CDR1 and CDR2 (germline): LGHNA, YNFKEQ. Trimming removed 3 bases at V and 3 bases at J, with 15 bases between. In DNA form, the CDR3 reads TGTGCCAGCAGCCAGGAGACTAGTTCCGGCTACGAGCAGTACTTC. It translates to CASSQETSSGYEQYF.